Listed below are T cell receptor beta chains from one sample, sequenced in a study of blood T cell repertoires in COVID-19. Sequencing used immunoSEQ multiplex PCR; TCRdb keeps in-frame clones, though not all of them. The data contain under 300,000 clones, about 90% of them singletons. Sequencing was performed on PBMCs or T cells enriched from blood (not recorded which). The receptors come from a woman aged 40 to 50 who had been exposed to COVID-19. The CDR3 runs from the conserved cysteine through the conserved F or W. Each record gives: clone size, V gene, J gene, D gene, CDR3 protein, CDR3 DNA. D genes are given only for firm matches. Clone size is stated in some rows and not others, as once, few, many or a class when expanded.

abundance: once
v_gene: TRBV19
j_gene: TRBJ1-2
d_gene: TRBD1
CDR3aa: CASNPPWGDSNYGYTF
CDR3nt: TGTGCCAGCAACCCCCCCTGGGGGGACAGTAACTATGGCTACACCTTC

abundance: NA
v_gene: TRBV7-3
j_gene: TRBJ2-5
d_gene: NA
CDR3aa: CASSPLPNSGQETQYF
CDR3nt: TGTGCCAGCAGCCCCCTCCCAAACTCAGGACAAGAGACCCAGTACTTC

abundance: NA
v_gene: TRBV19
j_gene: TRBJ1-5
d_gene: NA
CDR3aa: CASTPYPVGQPQHF
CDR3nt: TGTGCCAGTACCCCTTACCCGGTTGGTCAGCCCCAGCATTTT

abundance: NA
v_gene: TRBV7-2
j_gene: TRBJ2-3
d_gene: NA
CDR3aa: CASSPRGGRTITDTQYF
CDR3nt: TGTGCCAGCAGCCCAAGGGGGGGTCGGACTATCACAGATACGCAGTATTTT

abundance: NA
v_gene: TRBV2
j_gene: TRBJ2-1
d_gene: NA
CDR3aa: CASFDYAYNEQFF
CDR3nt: TGTGCCAGCTTCGACTATGCCTACAATGAGCAGTTCTTC

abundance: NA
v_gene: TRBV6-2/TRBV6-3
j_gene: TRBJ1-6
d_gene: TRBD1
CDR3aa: CASSPNLHRGSPLHF
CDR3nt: TGTGCCAGCAGCCCTAATCTCCACAGGGGATCACCCCTCCACTTT

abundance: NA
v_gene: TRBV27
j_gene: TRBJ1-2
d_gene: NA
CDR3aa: CASSFLPGGNYGYTF
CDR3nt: TGTGCCAGCAGTTTCCTCCCAGGCGGGAACTATGGCTACACCTTC

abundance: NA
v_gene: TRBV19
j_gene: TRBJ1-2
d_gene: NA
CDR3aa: CASTSRAGTHYYGYTF
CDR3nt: TGTGCCAGTACGTCACGGGCAGGGACTCACTACTATGGCTACACCTTC

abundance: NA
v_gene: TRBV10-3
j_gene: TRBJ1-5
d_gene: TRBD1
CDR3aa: CAISAQGQGSSAPNQPQHF
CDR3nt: TGTGCCATCAGTGCCCAGGGACAGGGGTCTTCGGCTCCCAATCAGCCCCAGCATTTT

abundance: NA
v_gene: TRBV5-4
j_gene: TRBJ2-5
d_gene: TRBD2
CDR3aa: CASSSKTSGRGETQYF
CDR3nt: TGTGCCAGCAGCTCTAAGACTAGCGGGAGGGGAGAGACCCAGTACTTC

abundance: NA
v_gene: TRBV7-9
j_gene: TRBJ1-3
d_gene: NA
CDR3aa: CASSPSPTDGNTIYF
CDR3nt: TGTGCCAGCAGCCCCTCCCCGACAGACGGAAACACCATATATTTT

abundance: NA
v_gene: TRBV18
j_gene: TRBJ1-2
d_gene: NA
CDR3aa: CASSDYRAVHGYTF
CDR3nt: TGTGCCAGCTCCGATTACAGGGCCGTACATGGCTACACCTTC

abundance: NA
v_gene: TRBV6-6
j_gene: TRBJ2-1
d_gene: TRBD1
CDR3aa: CASSFGTVYNEQFF
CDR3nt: TGTGCCAGCAGCTTCGGGACAGTATACAATGAGCAGTTCTTC

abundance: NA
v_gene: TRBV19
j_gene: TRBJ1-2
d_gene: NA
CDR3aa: CASSARDLPGVGGYTF
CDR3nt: TGTGCCAGTAGTGCGAGAGACCTTCCGGGAGTAGGTGGCTACACCTTC

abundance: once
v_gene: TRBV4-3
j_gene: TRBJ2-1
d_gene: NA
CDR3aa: CASSQDAWGDEQFF
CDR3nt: TGCGCCAGCAGCCAAGATGCCTGGGGGGATGAGCAGTTCTTC

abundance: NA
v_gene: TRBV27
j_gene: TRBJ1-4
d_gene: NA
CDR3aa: CASSFLGGGEKLFF
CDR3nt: TGTGCCAGCAGTTTTCTGGGGGGGGGAGAAAAACTGTTTTTT

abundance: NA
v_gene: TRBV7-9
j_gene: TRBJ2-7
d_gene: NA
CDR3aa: CASSYSVGGYEQYF
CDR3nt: TGTGCCAGCAGCTATAGCGTCGGTGGGTACGAGCAGTACTTC

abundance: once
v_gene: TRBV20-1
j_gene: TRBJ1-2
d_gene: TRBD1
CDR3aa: CSAIRQGGYTF
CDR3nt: TGCAGTGCTATAAGACAGGGCGGCTACACCTTC

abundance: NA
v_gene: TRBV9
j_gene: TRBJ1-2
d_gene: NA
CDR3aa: CASSPQEGRMIYGYTF
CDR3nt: TGTGCCAGCAGCCCACAGGAGGGGCGGATGATCTATGGCTACACCTTC

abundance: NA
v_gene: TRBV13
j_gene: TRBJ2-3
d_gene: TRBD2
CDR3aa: CASSSAPLAGPVDTQYF
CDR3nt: TGTGCCAGCAGCTCGGCCCCTCTAGCGGGTCCCGTTGATACGCAGTATTTT

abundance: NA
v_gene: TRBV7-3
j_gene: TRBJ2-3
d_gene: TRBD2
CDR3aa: CASSSGLAGSSTDTQYF
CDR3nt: TGTGCCAGCAGCTCTGGACTAGCGGGATCGAGCACAGATACGCAGTATTTT

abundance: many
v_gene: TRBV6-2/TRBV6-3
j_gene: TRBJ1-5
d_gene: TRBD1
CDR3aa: CASSLGQTHQPQHF
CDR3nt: TGTGCCAGCAGTTTGGGACAGACTCATCAGCCCCAGCATTTT

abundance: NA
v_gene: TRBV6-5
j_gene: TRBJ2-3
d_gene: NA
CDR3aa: CASGRDSGRDTQYF
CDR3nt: TGTGCCAGCGGACGGGACTCCGGGCGGGATACGCAGTATTTT

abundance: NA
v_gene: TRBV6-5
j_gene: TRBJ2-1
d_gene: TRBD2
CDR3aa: CASSYGRESSYNEQFF
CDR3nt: TGTGCCAGCAGTTATGGGCGGGAGAGCTCCTACAATGAGCAGTTCTTC

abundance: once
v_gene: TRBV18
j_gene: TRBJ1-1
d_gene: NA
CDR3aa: CASSPPGTLSTEAFF
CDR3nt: TGTGCCAGCTCACCCCCCGGGACTCTGAGCACTGAAGCTTTCTTT

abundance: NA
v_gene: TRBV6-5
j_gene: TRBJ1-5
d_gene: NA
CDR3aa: CASSYSQRYNQPQHF
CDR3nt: TGTGCCAGCAGTTACTCCCAGAGGTACAATCAGCCCCAGCATTTT

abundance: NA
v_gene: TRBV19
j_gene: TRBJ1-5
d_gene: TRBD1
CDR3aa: CASSIYGTGGAGQPQHF
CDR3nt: TGTGCCAGTAGTATATACGGGACAGGGGGCGCCGGACAGCCCCAGCATTTT

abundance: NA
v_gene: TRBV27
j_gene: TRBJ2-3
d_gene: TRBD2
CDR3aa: CASSLLAGQSTDTQYF
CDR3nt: TGTGCCAGCAGTTTACTAGCGGGGCAAAGCACAGATACGCAGTATTTT

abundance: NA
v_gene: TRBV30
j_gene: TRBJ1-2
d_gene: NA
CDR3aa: CAWSSSYGYTF
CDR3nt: TGTGCCTGGAGCTCCAGTTATGGCTACACCTTC